The following is a T cell receptor beta chain sequence with its context. The target antigen is unknown. The data belong to a study of T cell responses to AZD1222 COVID-19 vaccine. The table came from immunoSEQ multiplex PCR; TCRdb's copy has only in-frame clones and leaves some out. Of 120,000 or so clones listed, less than 95% are singletons. The germline CDR1 and CDR2 sequences are SGDLS and YYNGEE. The CDR3 totals 18 residues. V lost 0 bases, J lost 1 base, and 7 bases stayed unmatched. General study points: Donors, mostly white British, included more females; clonal diversity was possibly underestimated. Epitopes outside B.1.351 and B.1.1.7 mutated regions reportedly drew nearly half of spike TCRs.

The V call is TRBV9, the J call TRBJ2-2; 9 bases agree with TRBD2. The TCR sequence derives from an adult in good health. The input for sequencing was peripheral blood, taken on day 0 of AZD1222 vaccination. The CDR3, as DNA: TGTGCCAGCAGCGTAGGGCTAGCGGGACATATGAACACCGGGGAGCTGTTTTTT. Encoded protein: CASSVGLAGHMNTGELFF.